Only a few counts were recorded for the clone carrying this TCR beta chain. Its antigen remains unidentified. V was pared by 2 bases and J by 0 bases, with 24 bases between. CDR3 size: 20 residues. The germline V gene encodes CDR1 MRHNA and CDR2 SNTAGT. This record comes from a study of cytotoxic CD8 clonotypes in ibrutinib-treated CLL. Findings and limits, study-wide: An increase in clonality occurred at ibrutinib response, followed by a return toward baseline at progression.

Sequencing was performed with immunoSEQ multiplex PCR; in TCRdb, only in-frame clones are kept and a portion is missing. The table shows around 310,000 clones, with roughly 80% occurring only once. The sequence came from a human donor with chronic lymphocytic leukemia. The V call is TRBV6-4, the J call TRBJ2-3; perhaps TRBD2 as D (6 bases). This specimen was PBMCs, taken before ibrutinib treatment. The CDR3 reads CASSDLVSSREQTSTDTQYF. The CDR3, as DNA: TGTGCCAGCAGTGACCTCGTTTCGTCCCGGGAGCAGACCAGCACAGATACGCAGTATTTT.